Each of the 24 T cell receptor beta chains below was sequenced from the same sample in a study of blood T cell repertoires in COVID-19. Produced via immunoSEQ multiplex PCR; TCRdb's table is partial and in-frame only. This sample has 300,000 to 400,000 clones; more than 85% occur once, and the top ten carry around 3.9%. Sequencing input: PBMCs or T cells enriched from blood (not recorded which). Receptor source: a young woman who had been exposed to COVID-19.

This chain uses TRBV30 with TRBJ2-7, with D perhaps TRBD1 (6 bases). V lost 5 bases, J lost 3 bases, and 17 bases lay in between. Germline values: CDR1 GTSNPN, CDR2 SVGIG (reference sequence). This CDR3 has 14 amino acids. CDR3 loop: CAWPSPGACYEQYF. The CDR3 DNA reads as TGTGCCTGGCCCTCTCCAGGGGCGTGCTACGAGCAGTACTTC.

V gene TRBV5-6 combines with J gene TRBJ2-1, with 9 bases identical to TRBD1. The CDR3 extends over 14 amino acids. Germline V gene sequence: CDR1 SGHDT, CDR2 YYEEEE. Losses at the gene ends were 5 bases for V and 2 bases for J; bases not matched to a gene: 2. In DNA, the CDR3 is TGTGCCAGCAGTTGGACAGGGGCCTACAATGAGCAGTTCTTC. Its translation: CASSWTGAYNEQFF. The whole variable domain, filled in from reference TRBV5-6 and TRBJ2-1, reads DAGVTQSPTHLIKTRGQQVTLRCSPKSGHDTVSWYQQALGQGPQFIFQYYEEEERQRGNFPDRFSGHQFPNYSSELNVNALLLGDSALYLCASSWTGAYNEQFFGPGTRLTVL.

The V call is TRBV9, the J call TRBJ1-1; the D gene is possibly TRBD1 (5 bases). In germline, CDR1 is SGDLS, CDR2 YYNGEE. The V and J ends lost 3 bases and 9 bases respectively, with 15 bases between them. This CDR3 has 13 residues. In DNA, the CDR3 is TGTGCCAGCAGCGGCCCTGGGGCGACCAAAGCTTTCTTT. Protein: CASSGPGATKAFF.

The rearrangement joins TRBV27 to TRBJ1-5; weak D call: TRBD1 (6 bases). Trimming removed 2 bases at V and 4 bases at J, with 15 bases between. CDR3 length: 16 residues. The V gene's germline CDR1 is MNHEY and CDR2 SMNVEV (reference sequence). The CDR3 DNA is TGTGCCAGCAGTTTAACGTCGGCAGGGGAGAATCAGCCCCAGCATTTT. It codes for CASSLTSAGENQPQHF.

The CDR3 spells CASSLGRDTTYEQYF. Written as DNA, the CDR3 is TGTGCCAGCAGCTTAGGAAGGGACACCACCTACGAGCAGTACTTC. The chain has TRBV7-2 and TRBJ2-7; weak D call: TRBD1 (6 bases). Per the germline V gene, CDR1 is SGHTA and CDR2 is FQGNSA. V was shortened by 1 base and J by 2 bases, with 12 bases between the two germline ends. This CDR3 has 15 residues. The complete variable domain, with remaining parts taken from reference TRBV7-2 and TRBJ2-7, reads GAGVSQSPSNKVTEKGKDVELRCDPISGHTALYWYRQSLGQGLEFLIYFQGNSAPDKSGLPSDRFSAERTGGSVSTLTIQRTQQEDSAVYLCASSLGRDTTYEQYFGPGTRLTVT.

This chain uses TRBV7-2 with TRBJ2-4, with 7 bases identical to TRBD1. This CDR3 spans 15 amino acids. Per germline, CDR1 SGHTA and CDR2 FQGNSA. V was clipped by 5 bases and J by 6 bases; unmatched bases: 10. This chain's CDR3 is CASSLRTGGGNIQYF. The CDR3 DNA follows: TGTGCCAGCAGCCTAAGGACAGGCGGCGGAAACATTCAGTACTTC.

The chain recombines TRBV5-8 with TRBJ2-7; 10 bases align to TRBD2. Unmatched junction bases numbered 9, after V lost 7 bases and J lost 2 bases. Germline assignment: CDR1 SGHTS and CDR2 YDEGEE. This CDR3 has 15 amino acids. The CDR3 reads CASGKIAGGPYEQYF. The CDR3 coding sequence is TGTGCCAGCGGCAAAATAGCGGGGGGTCCCTACGAGCAGTACTTC.

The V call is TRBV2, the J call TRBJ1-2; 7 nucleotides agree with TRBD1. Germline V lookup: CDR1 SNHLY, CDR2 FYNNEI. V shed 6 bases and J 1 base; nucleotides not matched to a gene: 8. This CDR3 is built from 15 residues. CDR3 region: CASRVLGQDNYGYTF. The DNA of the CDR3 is TGTGCCAGCAGAGTTCTTGGACAGGATAACTATGGCTACACCTTC.

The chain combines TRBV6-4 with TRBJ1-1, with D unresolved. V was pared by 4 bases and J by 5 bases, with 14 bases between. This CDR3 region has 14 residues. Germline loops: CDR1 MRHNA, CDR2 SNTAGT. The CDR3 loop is CASSAQAEGTEAFF. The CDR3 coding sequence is TGTGCCAGCAGTGCGCAGGCGGAGGGTACTGAAGCTTTCTTT.

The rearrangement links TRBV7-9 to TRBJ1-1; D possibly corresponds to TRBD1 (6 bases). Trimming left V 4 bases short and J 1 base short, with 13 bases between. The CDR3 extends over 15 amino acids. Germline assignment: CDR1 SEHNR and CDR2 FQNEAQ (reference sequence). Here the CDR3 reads CASSYRTGTNTEAFF. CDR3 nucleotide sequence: TGTGCCAGCAGCTATAGAACAGGGACGAACACTGAAGCTTTCTTT.

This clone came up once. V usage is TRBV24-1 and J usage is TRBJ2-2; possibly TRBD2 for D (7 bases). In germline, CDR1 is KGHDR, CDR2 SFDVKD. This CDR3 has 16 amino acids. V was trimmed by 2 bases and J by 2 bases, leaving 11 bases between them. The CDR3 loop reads CATSDWGGLNTGELFF. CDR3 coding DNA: TGTGCCACCAGTGATTGGGGGGGGCTTAACACCGGGGAGCTGTTTTTT.

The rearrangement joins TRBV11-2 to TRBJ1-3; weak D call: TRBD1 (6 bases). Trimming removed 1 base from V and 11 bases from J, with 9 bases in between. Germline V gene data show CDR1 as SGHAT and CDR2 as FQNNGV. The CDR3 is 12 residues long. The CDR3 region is CASSLASGAIYF. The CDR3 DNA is TGTGCCAGCAGCTTAGCCTCAGGGGCCATATATTTT.

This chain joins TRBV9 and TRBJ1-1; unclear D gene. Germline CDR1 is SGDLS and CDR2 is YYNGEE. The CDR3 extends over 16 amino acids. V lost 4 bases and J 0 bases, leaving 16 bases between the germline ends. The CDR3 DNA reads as TGTGCCAGCAGCCAGAGGGCCCAAGACCTGAACACTGAAGCTTTCTTT. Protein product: CASSQRAQDLNTEAFF.

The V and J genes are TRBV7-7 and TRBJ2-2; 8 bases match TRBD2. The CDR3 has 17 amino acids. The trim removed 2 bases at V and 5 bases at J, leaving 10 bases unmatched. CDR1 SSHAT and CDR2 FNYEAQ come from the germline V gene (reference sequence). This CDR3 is CASSLRLAVAGTGELFF. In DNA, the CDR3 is TGTGCCAGCAGCTTACGGTTGGCTGTAGCGGGAACCGGGGAGCTGTTTTTT.

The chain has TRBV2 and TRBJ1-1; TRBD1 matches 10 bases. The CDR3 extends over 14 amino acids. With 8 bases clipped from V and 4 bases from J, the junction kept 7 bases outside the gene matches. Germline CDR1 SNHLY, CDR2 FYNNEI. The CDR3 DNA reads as TGTGCCAGCGAGGGGACAGGGGTAGGCACTGAAGCTTTCTTT. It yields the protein CASEGTGVGTEAFF.

The chain's CDR3 is CASNRDRSDYGYTF. The CDR3 DNA reads as TGCGCCAGCAACAGGGATCGGTCGGACTATGGCTACACCTTC. The chain is built from TRBV5-1 and TRBJ1-2; TRBD1 is a possible D gene (6 bases). CDR1 is SGHRS and CDR2 is YFSETQ in the germline V gene. Trimming left V 6 bases short and J 3 bases short, with 15 bases between. This CDR3 is built from 14 residues.

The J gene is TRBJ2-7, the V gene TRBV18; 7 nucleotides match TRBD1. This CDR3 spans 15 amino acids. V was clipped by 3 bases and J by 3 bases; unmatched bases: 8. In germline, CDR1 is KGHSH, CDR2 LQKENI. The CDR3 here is CASSPNRQGIYEQYF. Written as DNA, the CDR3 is TGTGCCAGCTCACCGAACCGACAGGGAATCTACGAGCAGTACTTC.

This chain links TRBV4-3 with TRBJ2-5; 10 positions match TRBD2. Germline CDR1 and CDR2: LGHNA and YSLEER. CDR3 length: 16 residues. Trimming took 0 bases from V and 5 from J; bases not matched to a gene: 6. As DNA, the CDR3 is TGCGCCAGCAGCCAAGAGCGAGCGGGGGGGTTGGAGACCCAGTACTTC. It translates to CASSQERAGGLETQYF.

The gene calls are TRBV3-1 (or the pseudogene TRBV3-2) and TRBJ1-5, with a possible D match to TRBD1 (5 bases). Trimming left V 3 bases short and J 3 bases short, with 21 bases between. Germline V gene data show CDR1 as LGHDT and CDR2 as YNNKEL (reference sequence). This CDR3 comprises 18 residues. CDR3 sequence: CASSQGRPGVDDNQPQHF. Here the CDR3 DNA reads TGTGCCAGCAGCCAGGGGCGGCCGGGGGTTGACGACAATCAGCCCCAGCATTTT.

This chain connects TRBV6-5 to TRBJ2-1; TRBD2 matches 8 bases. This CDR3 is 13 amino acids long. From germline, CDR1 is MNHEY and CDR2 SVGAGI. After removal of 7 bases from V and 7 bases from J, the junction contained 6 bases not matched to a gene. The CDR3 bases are TGTGCCAGCACGGGGGGGGCTACGAATGAGCAGTTCTTC. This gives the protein CASTGGATNEQFF.

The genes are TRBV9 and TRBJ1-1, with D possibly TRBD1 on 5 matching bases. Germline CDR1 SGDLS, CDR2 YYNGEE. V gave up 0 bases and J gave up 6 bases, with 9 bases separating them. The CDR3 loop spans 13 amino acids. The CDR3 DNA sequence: TGTGCCAGCAGCGTAGCATGGGGGGCTGAAGCTTTCTTT. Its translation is CASSVAWGAEAFF.

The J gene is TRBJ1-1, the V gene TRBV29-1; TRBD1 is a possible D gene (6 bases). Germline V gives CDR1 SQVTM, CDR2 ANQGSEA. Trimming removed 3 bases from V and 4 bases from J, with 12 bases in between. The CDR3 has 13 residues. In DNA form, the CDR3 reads TGCAGCGTTGACCGAGGGGGTCCCACTGAAGCTTTCTTT. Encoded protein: CSVDRGGPTEAFF.

CDR3 protein: CASSKTSGPHCHFQETQYF. The DNA of the CDR3 is TGTGCCAGCAGTAAGACTAGCGGGCCCCATTGCCACTTCCAAGAGACCCAGTACTTC. This chain connects TRBV6-4 to TRBJ2-5; TRBD2 agrees at 10 bases. V shed 5 bases, J shed 1 base, and the junction held 16 bases outside the gene matches. Germline V gene lookup returns CDR1 MRHNA and CDR2 SNTAGT. This CDR3 contains 19 residues.

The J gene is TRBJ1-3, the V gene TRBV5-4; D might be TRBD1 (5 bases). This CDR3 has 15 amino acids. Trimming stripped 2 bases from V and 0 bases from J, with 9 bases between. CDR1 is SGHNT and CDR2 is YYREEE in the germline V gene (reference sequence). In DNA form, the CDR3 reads TGTGCCAGCAGCTTAGACAGCTTCTCTGGAAACACCATATATTTT. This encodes CASSLDSFSGNTIYF.